These 27 T cell receptor beta chains came from one sample sequenced in a study of blood T cell repertoires in COVID-19. Sequenced by immunoSEQ multiplex PCR; TCRdb stores in-frame clones only, minus some. The sample shows 55,000 to 65,000 clones, roughly 83% of them seen only once. Sample: peripheral blood. The receptors derive from a man aged 30-40 years with COVID-19, enrolled during active disease.

In this sample, this clone turned up once. The chain carries TRBV6-5 and TRBJ1-1; perhaps TRBD1 as D (5 bases). V was clipped by 6 bases and J by 3 bases, with 17 bases between them. The CDR3 spans 15 residues. The germline gives CDR1 MNHEY, CDR2 SVGAGI. This CDR3 is CASRPGRGTYTEAFF. The DNA of the CDR3 is TGTGCCAGCAGGCCCGGGAGAGGGACGTACACTGAAGCTTTCTTT.

The rearrangement uses TRBV15 and TRBJ1-5; maybe TRBD1 (6 bases). Trimming took off 2 bases at V and 2 bases at J, with 16 bases between the two ends. This CDR3 contains 17 residues. The germline gives CDR1 LNHNV, CDR2 YYDKDF (reference sequence). CDR3 DNA sequence: TGTGCCACCAGCAGACCTTCCTCAGGACAGCGCAATCAGCCCCAGCATTTT. It specifies CATSRPSSGQRNQPQHF.

The V call is TRBV2, the J call TRBJ1-1; D perhaps matches TRBD1 (6 bases). Germline V gives CDR1 SNHLY, CDR2 FYNNEI. With 6 bases removed from V and 1 base from J, the gap between germline ends came to 6 bases. This CDR3 has 12 amino acids. CDR3 sequence (DNA): TGTGCCAGCAGAGGGGGGAACACTGAAGCTTTCTTT. Amino acid sequence: CASRGGNTEAFF.

The chain joins TRBV19 to TRBJ2-2; 12 nucleotides agree with TRBD2. Per the germline V gene, CDR1 is LNHDA and CDR2 is SQIVND (reference sequence). The CDR3 loop spans 16 amino acids. With 5 bases clipped from V and 7 bases from J, the junction kept 8 bases outside the gene matches. CDR3 DNA: TGTGCCAGTAGTCTAACTAGCGGGAGGATGGTCGGGGAGCTGTTTTTT. Its translation is CASSLTSGRMVGELFF.

Only one count was recorded for this clone. V is TRBV30 and J is TRBJ1-2; possible D gene TRBD1, 5 bases. Germline V lookup: CDR1 GTSNPN, CDR2 SVGIG (reference sequence). The CDR3 loop spans 13 amino acids. Trimming shortened V by 0 bases and J by 4 bases, and 9 bases separated the two germline ends. The CDR3 bases are TGTGCCTGGAGTGTAGGCGGGGGCTATGGCTACACCTTC. Its translation is CAWSVGGGYGYTF.

CDR3 DNA: TGTGCCAGCAGCTTGGTAGGGAGCTCCTACAATGAGCAGTTCTTC. This codes for CASSLVGSSYNEQFF. J is TRBJ2-1 and V is TRBV5-5, with D possibly matching TRBD2 (5 bases). Germline-derived CDR1 and CDR2 are SGHKS and YYEKEE (reference sequence). CDR3 length: 15 amino acids. V lost 0 bases and J 0 bases, leaving 7 bases between the germline ends.

The rearrangement links TRBV27 to TRBJ1-4; TRBD1 might be the D (5 bases). The ends were cut back, 4 bases at V and 8 bases at J, with 11 bases in the middle. This CDR3 region has 13 residues. Germline CDR1 is MNHEY and CDR2 is SMNVEV (reference sequence). CDR3: CASSYGAGEKLFF. CDR3 nucleotides: TGTGCCAGCAGTTATGGGGCGGGGGAAAAACTGTTTTTT.

The chain combines TRBV27 with TRBJ2-7, with D possibly TRBD2 on 6 matching bases. V lost 5 bases and J 2 bases, leaving 13 bases between the germline ends. Per the germline V gene, CDR1 is MNHEY and CDR2 is SMNVEV (reference sequence). The CDR3 length is 14 residues. Here the CDR3 reads CASSTSWEAYEQYF. In nucleotides, the CDR3 is TGTGCCAGCAGTACTAGCTGGGAAGCCTACGAGCAGTACTTC.

The chain carries TRBV29-1 and TRBJ1-2, with 8 bases identical to TRBD1. The CDR3 extends over 13 amino acids. V lost 7 bases and J lost 8; bases outside the gene matches: 12. From germline, CDR1 is SQVTM and CDR2 ANQGSEA. DNA for the CDR3: TGCAGCGCCCTAGGACCAGGGGGCAACGGCTACACCTTC. Translated, it gives CSALGPGGNGYTF.

V is TRBV29-1 and J is TRBJ2-7; TRBD2 agrees at 11 bases. CDR3 length: 16 amino acids. V lost 4 bases and J lost 0; bases outside the gene matches: 8. Germline V gives CDR1 SQVTM, CDR2 ANQGSEA. The CDR3 region is CSVGLLAGVSSYEQYF. The CDR3 bases are TGCAGCGTTGGCCTACTAGCGGGAGTAAGCTCCTACGAGCAGTACTTC.

V usage is TRBV19 and J usage is TRBJ2-1; 11 bases fit TRBD2. The CDR3 length is 19 residues. Germline CDR1 LNHDA, CDR2 SQIVND (reference sequence). V lost 7 bases to trimming and J lost 4 bases; unmatched junction nucleotides: 18. The CDR3 DNA sequence: TGTGCCAGTACGGTGGGGCTGGCTAGCGGGAGGAGAATGTACAATGAGCAGTTCTTC. Its protein is CASTVGLASGRRMYNEQFF.

The CDR3 region is CASTGGDQPQHF. For the CDR3, the DNA is TGTGCCAGCACGGGGGGGGATCAGCCCCAGCATTTT. The chain has TRBV2 and TRBJ1-5, with D perhaps TRBD1 (5 bases). V was clipped by 7 bases and J by 5 bases, with 9 bases between them. Germline V gives CDR1 SNHLY, CDR2 FYNNEI. The CDR3 has 12 amino acids. Full variable domain (missing parts from reference TRBV2 and TRBJ1-5): EPEVTQTPSHQVTQMGQEVILRCVPISNHLYFYWYRQILGQKVEFLVSFYNNEISEKSEIFDDQFSVERPDGSNFTLKIRSTKLEDSAMYFCASTGGDQPQHFGDGTRLSIL.

The CDR3 bases are TGTGCCTGGAGTGCTGGGACAGGGCGAACCCCCGACGAGCAGTACTTC. It codes for CAWSAGTGRTPDEQYF. The chain links TRBV30 to TRBJ2-7, with 9 bases fitting TRBD1. Germline V CDR1 and CDR2: GTSNPN, SVGIG (reference sequence). The CDR3 length is 16 residues. Germline trimming cut 1 base from V and 5 bases from J; bases unmatched to any gene: 12.

The rearrangement uses TRBV6-6 and TRBJ2-5; a possible D gene is TRBD2 (6 bases). CDR3 size: 12 residues. CDR1 MNHNY and CDR2 SVGAGI come from the germline V gene (reference sequence). Trimming pared 6 bases from V and 9 bases from J, leaving 14 bases between. In nucleotides, the CDR3 is TGTGCCAGCAGCCTCTCCGGGGAGGCCCAGTACTTC. Its protein is CASSLSGEAQYF.

This chain uses TRBV12-3 or TRBV12-4 with TRBJ2-5; D gene ambiguous. CDR3 length: 13 amino acids. Trimming stripped 6 bases from V and 0 bases from J, with 8 bases between. The CDR3 protein is CASSPDYQETQYF. CDR3 nucleotides: TGTGCCAGCAGCCCTGACTACCAAGAGACCCAGTACTTC.

The count of this clone is one. J is TRBJ2-1 and V is TRBV2; no reliable D call. Trimming took off 0 bases at V and 9 bases at J, with 9 bases between the two ends. The CDR3 extends over 13 amino acids. The germline gives CDR1 SNHLY, CDR2 FYNNEI. The CDR3 sequence: CASSEARLSEQFF. The CDR3 region has the DNA TGTGCCAGCAGTGAAGCGCGTCTGAGTGAGCAGTTCTTC. Using reference TRBV2 and TRBJ2-1 for the parts outside the CDR3, the full variable domain is EPEVTQTPSHQVTQMGQEVILRCVPISNHLYFYWYRQILGQKVEFLVSFYNNEISEKSEIFDDQFSVERPDGSNFTLKIRSTKLEDSAMYFCASSEARLSEQFFGPGTRLTVL.

This clone was picked up a small number of times. The chain recombines TRBV6-2 or TRBV6-3 with TRBJ2-7, with D uncertain. The CDR3 is 12 residues long. Trimming left V 5 bases short and J 1 base short, with 6 bases between. Germline assignment: CDR1 MNHEY and CDR2 SVGEGT. CDR3 loop: CASSPGSYEQYF. The CDR3 DNA follows: TGTGCCAGCAGTCCAGGATCCTACGAGCAGTACTTC.

The sample holds one count of this clone. The chain carries TRBV7-9 and TRBJ1-1; perhaps TRBD1 as D (5 bases). V dropped 2 bases and J dropped 1 base, with 8 bases sitting between them. The CDR3 has 14 residues. Germline CDR1 is SEHNR and CDR2 is FQNEAQ (reference sequence). CDR3 nucleotides: TGTGCCAGCAGCTTACAGGGTACGAACACTGAAGCTTTCTTT. It is translated as CASSLQGTNTEAFF.

This clone was counted a few times. The chain links TRBV25-1 to TRBJ1-2, with no clear D. V shed 8 bases and J shed 6 bases, with 19 bases lying between them. The CDR3 extends over 14 amino acids. CDR1 is MGHDK, CDR2 SYGVNS, per germline. CDR3 protein: CASRDWRQEDGYTF. The CDR3 region has the DNA TGTGCCAGCCGGGATTGGAGGCAGGAAGATGGCTACACCTTC.

The rearrangement uses TRBV5-1 and TRBJ2-5; 11 bases are a match to TRBD2. The CDR3 totals 16 residues. After removal of 2 bases from V and 5 bases from J, the junction contained 8 bases not matched to a gene. Germline CDR1 and CDR2: SGHRS and YFSETQ. Here the CDR3 reads CASSLGSGRAIETQYF. In DNA form, the CDR3 reads TGCGCCAGCAGCTTAGGTAGCGGGAGGGCAATCGAGACCCAGTACTTC.

The chain is built from TRBV7-9 and TRBJ2-5, with 7 nucleotides matching TRBD1. V was clipped by 5 bases and J by 3 bases; unmatched bases: 6. The CDR3 is made up of 14 amino acids. CDR1 is SEHNR, CDR2 FQNEAQ, per germline (reference sequence). DNA for the CDR3: TGTGCCAGCAGCACTTACAGGGGTGAAGAGACCCAGTACTTC. Translation gives CASSTYRGEETQYF.

V usage is TRBV18 and J usage is TRBJ2-1; TRBD2 aligns across 9 bases. From germline, CDR1 is KGHSH and CDR2 LQKENI. This CDR3 has 14 amino acids. Losses at the gene ends were 5 bases for V and 7 bases for J; bases not matched to a gene: 6. The CDR3 nucleotides are TGTGCCAGCTCATCAGGGCTAGCGGGGAATGAGCAGTTCTTC. This sequence encodes CASSSGLAGNEQFF.

V gene TRBV27 combines with J gene TRBJ1-1, with 10 bases fitting TRBD1. The CDR3 has 15 amino acids. CDR1 is MNHEY and CDR2 is SMNVEV in the germline V gene (reference sequence). V lost 5 bases to trimming and J lost 1 base; unmatched junction nucleotides: 4. CDR3 amino acids: CASSPRTGGNTEAFF. Here the CDR3 DNA reads TGTGCCAGCAGTCCGAGGACAGGGGGGAACACTGAAGCTTTCTTT.

The chain links TRBV4-3 to TRBJ2-2; D unclear. Trimming took off 1 base at V and 5 bases at J, with 5 bases between the two ends. CDR3 length: 13 amino acids. Germline V gene lookup returns CDR1 LGHNA and CDR2 YSLEER. CDR3 nucleotide sequence: TGCGCCAGCAGCCAAGTCAGAACCGGGGAGCTGTTTTTT. This sequence encodes CASSQVRTGELFF.

This clone was observed a handful of times. The chain employs TRBV5-1 and TRBJ1-3; D gene uncertain. The germline V gene has CDR1 SGHRS and CDR2 YFSETQ. CDR3 length equals 14 residues. With 0 bases removed from V and 4 bases from J, the gap between germline ends came to 8 bases. The CDR3 protein is CASSLDSRGNTIYF. The CDR3 DNA reads TGCGCCAGCAGCTTGGATAGTCGGGGAAACACCATATATTTT.

The chain joins TRBV2 to TRBJ1-1, with unresolved D. CDR3 length equals 10 residues. CDR1 is SNHLY, CDR2 FYNNEI, per germline. V was trimmed by 5 bases and J by 11 bases, leaving 9 bases between them. The CDR3 region has the DNA TGTGCCAGCAGTTTTGATGCGGCTTTCTTT. Its translation: CASSFDAAFF.

The genes are TRBV5-5 and TRBJ1-5, with D uncertain. The CDR3 runs 13 residues. CDR1 and CDR2 (germline): SGHKS, YYEKEE (reference sequence). Trimming pared 3 bases from V and 8 bases from J, leaving 12 bases between. The CDR3 loop reads CASSSTGEKPQHF. The CDR3 DNA sequence: TGTGCCAGCAGCTCGACCGGGGAAAAGCCCCAGCATTTT.